A single sample is the source of the 6 T cell receptor beta chains below, sequenced in a study of shared clonotypes between healthy human individuals. Only in-frame clones appear in the TCRdb table, and some are missing; sequencing was by immunoSEQ multiplex PCR. The sample consists of about 2.4 million clones, roughly 93% of them appearing once. The material sequenced was naive CD4+ T cells from PBMCs. Specified subset: CD45RA+ positively selected. The receptors derive from a young man in good health. Some clones in this sample may be carry-over from other donors' samples.

The CDR3 spells CASSAGTSGEGSYNEQFF. In DNA, the CDR3 is TGTGCCAGTAGCGCCGGGACTAGCGGGGAAGGGTCCTACAATGAGCAGTTCTTC. The rearrangement links TRBV19 to TRBJ2-1; TRBD2 agrees at 13 bases. This CDR3 region has 18 residues. Germline CDR1 reads LNHDA; CDR2 reads SQIVND (reference sequence). Losses at the gene ends were 6 bases for V and 1 base for J; bases not matched to a gene: 9.

Comments on this clone: Distinct nucleotide sequences in the sample also encode this CDR3. The chain is built from TRBV5-1 and TRBJ1-1; 8 positions agree with TRBD1. After removal of 0 bases from V and 5 bases from J, the junction contained 3 bases not matched to a gene. The CDR3 has 14 amino acids. CDR1 and CDR2 (germline): SGHRS, YFSETQ. The CDR3 nucleotides read TGCGCCAGCAGCTTGGCGCAGGGGGCGACTGAAGCTTTCTTT. Its translation: CASSLAQGATEAFF.

Comments on this clone: This sample also contains other DNA sequences that code for the same CDR3. The chain carries TRBV18 and TRBJ2-5; 13 nucleotides match TRBD2. The V gene end was trimmed by 1 base and the J gene end by 4 bases; junction bases not matched to a gene: 3. The CDR3 totals 16 residues. Germline CDR1 reads KGHSH; CDR2 reads LQKENI. CDR3 DNA sequence: TGTGCCAGCTCACCACGGACTAGCGGGAGCGCAGAGACCCAGTACTTC. Translating it yields CASSPRTSGSAETQYF.

The gene calls are TRBV9 and TRBJ2-5, with TRBD1 as a possible D gene (6 bases). The CDR3 is 16 amino acids. V was trimmed by 1 base and J by 3 bases, leaving 16 bases between them. The V gene's germline CDR1 is SGDLS and CDR2 YYNGEE. CDR3 amino acids: CASSVSSGEKKETQYF. The CDR3 DNA reads TGTGCCAGCAGCGTATCTTCAGGGGAGAAGAAAGAGACCCAGTACTTC.

This sequence joins TRBV2 and TRBJ1-5, with 7 bases fitting TRBD1. Germline values: CDR1 SNHLY, CDR2 FYNNEI. Germline trimming cut 7 bases from V and 4 bases from J; bases unmatched to any gene: 7. CDR3 length: 14 residues. CDR3 bases: TGTGCCAGCAAAGAGACAGGGTGGAATCAGCCCCAGCATTTT. It specifies CASKETGWNQPQHF. The full variable domain, its missing parts supplied by reference TRBV2 and TRBJ1-5, is EPEVTQTPSHQVTQMGQEVILRCVPISNHLYFYWYRQILGQKVEFLVSFYNNEISEKSEIFDDQFSVERPDGSNFTLKIRSTKLEDSAMYFCASKETGWNQPQHFGDGTRLSIL.

About this clone itself: This sample includes further DNA sequences coding for the same CDR3. The rearrangement links TRBV18 to TRBJ1-3; D is undetermined. V was clipped by 3 bases and J by 3 bases, with 0 bases between them. This CDR3 has 11 amino acids. The germline V gene encodes CDR1 KGHSH and CDR2 LQKENI. The CDR3 DNA is TGTGCCAGCTCACCTGGAAACACCATATATTTT. Translation: CASSPGNTIYF.